This T cell receptor beta chain was sequenced during a study of blood T cell repertoires in COVID-19. Overall study: Researchers got acute and convalescent COVID-19 samples from the United States, Italy and Spain.

The protocol was immunoSEQ multiplex PCR, while the TCRdb copy is restricted to in-frame clones and leaves out a portion. The sample carries about 200,000 clones, around 90% recorded once. Trimming took 7 bases from V and 5 from J; bases not matched to a gene: 7. Germline V CDR1 and CDR2: SQVTM, ANQGSEA. This CDR3 is 12 amino acids long. This clonotype was obtained from a man aged 45 to 65 with acute or convalescent COVID-19. What was sequenced was peripheral blood. This chain joins TRBV29-1 and TRBJ1-1; TRBD1 aligns across 7 bases. The CDR3 loop is CSGQTGATEAFF. In DNA form, the CDR3 reads TGCAGCGGCCAAACAGGGGCGACTGAAGCTTTCTTT.